The present entry profiles one T cell receptor (beta chain) with its context. In Seattle, patients joined the study during active infection and were tracked longitudinally. In the original analysis: By means of reference gene primer amplification, nucleated cell counts were estimated. TCRdb's table, derived via immunoSEQ multiplex PCR, lists solely in-frame clones and lacks some. V, J and clone size are taken as reported in that table, and D and trimming were inferred from the DNA itself. Here the sample spans 290,000 or so clones, approximately 91% being singletons. This specimen belongs to a study of blood T cell repertoires in COVID-19. Study summary: PBMCs, B-cell-depleted T cells, or T cells were the source of the cDNA or gDNA that made up the material.

V gave up 10 bases and J gave up 1 base; unmatched junction bases: 6. The germline V gene has CDR1 SNHLY and CDR2 FYNNEI. The CDR3 has 14 amino acids. What was sequenced was peripheral blood. V gene TRBV2 combines with J gene TRBJ2-3, with 9 bases identical to TRBD2. The sequence was obtained from a woman in her twenties or thirties with COVID-19, enrolled during active disease. For the CDR3, the DNA is TGTGCCACGTTAGCGGGAGATGGCACAGATACGCAGTATTTT. Its translation: CATLAGDGTDTQYF.